This entry features one T cell receptor (beta chain) sequence. Its antigen remains unknown. The data are from a study of vaccination effects on CD4 cells after COVID-19. Study background: Every participant took two doses of the BNT162b2 or mRNA-1273 vaccine. Wells containing two million PBMC each were cultured with about 9 IU/ml IL-2 and around 10 ug/ml peptides.

The authors isolated CD4+ T cells after more than eight days of culture. On days 3 and 7, fresh IL-2 medium replaced half the medium. The ends were cut back, 3 bases at V and 5 bases at J, with 11 bases in the middle. Germline V gene data show CDR1 as MDHEN and CDR2 as SYDVKM. The CDR3 has 14 amino acids. Clones were read by immunoSEQ multiplex PCR, and TCRdb kept only the in-frame ones, dropping some. The table records about 74,000 clones, 70% to 80% of them present only once. The input for sequencing was CD4+ T cells from PBMCs cultured without peptide, taken before COVID-19 vaccination. This TCR derives from a human donor who received a COVID-19 vaccine. The chain is built from TRBV28 and TRBJ1-3, with D uncertain. In nucleotides, the CDR3 is TGTGCCAGCAGTTTCCTGACCGGCCGAAACACCATATATTTT. This gives the protein CASSFLTGRNTIYF.